This is a list of T cell receptor beta chains from one sample in a study of blood T cell repertoires in COVID-19. The table came from immunoSEQ multiplex PCR; TCRdb's copy has only in-frame clones and leaves some out. The sample lists 650,000 to 800,000 clones, over 80% seen once, with more than 0.25% in the top ten. Sequencing was done on a sample of peripheral blood. These TCRs come from a woman between 18 and 29 years old with acute or convalescent COVID-19. The CDR3 runs from the conserved cysteine through the conserved F or W. Each record gives: D gene, V gene, clone size, J gene, CDR3 DNA, CDR3 protein. The D gene is left open where the match is weak. Size tells how often a clone was seen (once, few, many) or the class of an expanded clone, and some rows leave it out.

TRBD1	TRBV7-3	-	TRBJ1-5	TGTGCCAGCAGCTTCTTGAGACAGGGAGGCAATCAGCCCCAGCATTTT	CASSFLRQGGNQPQHF
-	TRBV15	few	TRBJ1-2	TGTGCCACCAGCAGTGGCAGGGATGTCGATGGCTACACCTTC	CATSSGRDVDGYTF
-	TRBV21-1	-	TRBJ1-5	TGTGCCAGCAGGGTGGGACAGGATAGCAATCAGCCCCAGCATTTT	CASRVGQDSNQPQHF
TRBD1	TRBV7-8	-	TRBJ2-1	TGTGCCAGCAGCTTGGGACAGGGGGCGAATCCAAGATACAATGAGCAGTTCTTC	CASSLGQGANPRYNEQFF
TRBD1	TRBV24-1	-	TRBJ1-2	TGTGCCACCAGTGCTAGCGGACAGGGGACCCGCTATGGCTACACCTTC	CATSASGQGTRYGYTF
TRBD1	TRBV9	-	TRBJ1-2	TGTGCCAGCAGCGAGGGACAGGCCACTGGCTACACCTTC	CASSEGQATGYTF
-	TRBV10-3	-	TRBJ2-7	TGTGCCATCAGTGACAAGACGGACACCTACGAGCAGTACTTC	CAISDKTDTYEQYF
-	TRBV18	-	TRBJ1-2	TGTGCCAGCTCACCAGGGGGCCGGCAGAACTATGGCTACACCTTC	CASSPGGRQNYGYTF
-	TRBV11-2	-	TRBJ2-3	TGTGCCAGCAGCCTCTTTGAGAAGCCTTATACGCAGTATTTT	CASSLFEKPYTQYF
-	TRBV5-4	few	TRBJ1-6	TGTGCCAGCAGCCCAGGGGACTCCTATAATTCACCCCTCCACTTT	CASSPGDSYNSPLHF
TRBD1	TRBV6-5	-	TRBJ1-2	TGTGCCAGCAGTTACTCGCAAGGGGGCGGCTATGGCTACACCTTC	CASSYSQGGGYGYTF
TRBD1	TRBV5-4	-	TRBJ1-4	TGTGCCAGCAGGATTCCGGGACAGGGGGATGAAAAACTGTTTTTT	CASRIPGQGDEKLFF
-	TRBV18	-	TRBJ1-1	TGTGCCAGCTCACCAAGAGCAACGGGACTGCCGAACACTGAAGCTTTCTTT	CASSPRATGLPNTEAFF
TRBD1	TRBV7-9	-	TRBJ2-3	TGTGCCAGCAGCTGGACAGGGACTACAGATACGCAGTATTTT	CASSWTGTTDTQYF
-	TRBV5-6	once	TRBJ2-3	TGTGCCAGCAGCTTGGTCCGGACAGATACGCAGTATTTT	CASSLVRTDTQYF
TRBD2	TRBV7-3	-	TRBJ2-3	TGTGCCAGCAGCTTAAGCGGGGGGAAGGCAGATACGCAGTATTTT	CASSLSGGKADTQYF
-	TRBV6-5	-	TRBJ1-6	TGTGCCAGCAGTTACTCTGGCGGTTATAATTCACCCCTCCACTTT	CASSYSGGYNSPLHF